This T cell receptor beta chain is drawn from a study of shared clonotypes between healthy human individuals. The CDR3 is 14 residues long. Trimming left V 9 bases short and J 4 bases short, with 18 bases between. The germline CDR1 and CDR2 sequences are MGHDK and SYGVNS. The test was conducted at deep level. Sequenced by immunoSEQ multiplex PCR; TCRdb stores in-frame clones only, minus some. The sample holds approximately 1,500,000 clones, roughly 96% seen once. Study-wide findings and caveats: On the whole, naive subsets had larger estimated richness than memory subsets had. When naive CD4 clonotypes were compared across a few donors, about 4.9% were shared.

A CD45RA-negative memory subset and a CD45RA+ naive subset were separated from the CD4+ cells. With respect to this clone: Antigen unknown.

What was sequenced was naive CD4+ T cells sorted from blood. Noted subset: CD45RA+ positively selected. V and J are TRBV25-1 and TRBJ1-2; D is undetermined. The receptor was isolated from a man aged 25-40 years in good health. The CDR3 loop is CASQDSQSLYGYTF. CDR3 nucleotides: TGTGCCAGTCAAGACTCACAGAGCCTCTATGGCTACACCTTC.